This T cell receptor (beta chain) emerged from a study of OX40 agonist ivuxolimab in advanced cancers. V was clipped by 0 bases and J by 5 bases, with 14 bases between them. Looked up from germline, CDR1 is MNHNY and CDR2 is SVGAGI (reference sequence). This CDR3 region has 15 residues. Assay used: immunoSEQ multiplex PCR; TCRdb lists only in-frame clones, some missing. This table has more than 95,000 clones, roughly 94% appearing once. Sequences were derived from CD4+ or CD8+ T cells sorted from blood, sampled in a trial of the OX40 agonist ivuxolimab. V and J are TRBV6-6 and TRBJ2-7; no definite D call. The clonotype comes from an adult with an advanced solid tumor such as melanoma, head and neck, liver or kidney cancer. Written as DNA, the CDR3 is TGTGCCAGCAGTTACTCCCCCCAACAGCCCCACGAGCAGTACTTC. Translating gives CASSYSPQQPHEQYF.